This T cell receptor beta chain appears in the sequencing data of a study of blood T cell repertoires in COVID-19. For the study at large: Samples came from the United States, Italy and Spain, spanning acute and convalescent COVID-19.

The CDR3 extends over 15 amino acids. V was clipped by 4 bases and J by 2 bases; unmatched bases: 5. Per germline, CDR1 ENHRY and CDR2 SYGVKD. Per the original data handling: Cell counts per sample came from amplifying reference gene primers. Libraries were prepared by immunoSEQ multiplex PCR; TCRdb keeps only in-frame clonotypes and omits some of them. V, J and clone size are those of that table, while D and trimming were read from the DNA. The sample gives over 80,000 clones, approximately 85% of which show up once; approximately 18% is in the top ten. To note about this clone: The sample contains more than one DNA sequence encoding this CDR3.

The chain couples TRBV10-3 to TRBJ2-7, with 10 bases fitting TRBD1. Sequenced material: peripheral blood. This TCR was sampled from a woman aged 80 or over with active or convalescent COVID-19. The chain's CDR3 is CAISADRGWTYEQYF. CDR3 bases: TGTGCCATCAGTGCGGACAGGGGGTGGACCTACGAGCAGTACTTC.